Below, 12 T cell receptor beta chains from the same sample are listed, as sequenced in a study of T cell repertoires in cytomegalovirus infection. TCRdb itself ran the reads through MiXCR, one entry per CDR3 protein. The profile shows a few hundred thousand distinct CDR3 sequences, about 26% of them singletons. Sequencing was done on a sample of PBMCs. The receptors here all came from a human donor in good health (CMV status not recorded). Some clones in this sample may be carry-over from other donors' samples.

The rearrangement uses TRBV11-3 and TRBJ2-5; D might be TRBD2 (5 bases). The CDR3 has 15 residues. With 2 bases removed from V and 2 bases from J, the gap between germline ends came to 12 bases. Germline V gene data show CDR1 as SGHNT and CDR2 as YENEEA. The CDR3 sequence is CASSLSELAQETQYF. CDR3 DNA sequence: TGTGCCAGCAGCTTATCGGAGCTAGCACAAGAGACCCAGTACTTC.

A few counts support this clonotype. The CDR3 DNA sequence: TGTGCCTGGAGTGGCCCCTCGGGACAGGGAGCCCGCGAGCAGTACTTC. Residues: CAWSGPSGQGAREQYF. V usage is TRBV30 and J usage is TRBJ2-7, with TRBD1 matching 9 bases. V lost 1 base and J lost 6; bases outside the gene matches: 13. The CDR3 contains 16 residues. Germline V gives CDR1 GTSNPN, CDR2 SVGIG (reference sequence).

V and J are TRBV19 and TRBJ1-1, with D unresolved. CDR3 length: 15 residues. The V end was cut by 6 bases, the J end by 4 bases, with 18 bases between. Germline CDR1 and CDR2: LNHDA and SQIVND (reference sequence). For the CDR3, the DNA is TGTGCCAGTAGATCCCTCCGAGGGAGCCGCACTGAAGCTTTCTTT. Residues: CASRSLRGSRTEAFF.

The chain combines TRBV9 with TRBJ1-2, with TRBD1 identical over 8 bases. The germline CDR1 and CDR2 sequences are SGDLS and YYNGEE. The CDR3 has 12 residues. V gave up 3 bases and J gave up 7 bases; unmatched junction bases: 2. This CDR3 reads CASSATGVGYTF. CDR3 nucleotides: TGTGCCAGCAGCGCGACAGGGGTTGGCTACACCTTC.

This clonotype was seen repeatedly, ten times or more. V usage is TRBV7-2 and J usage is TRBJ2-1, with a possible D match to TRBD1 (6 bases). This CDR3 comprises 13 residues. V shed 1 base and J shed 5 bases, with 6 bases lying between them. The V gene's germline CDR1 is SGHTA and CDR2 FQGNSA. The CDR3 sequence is CASSLDRDNEQFF. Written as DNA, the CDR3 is TGTGCCAGCAGCTTAGACAGGGACAATGAGCAGTTCTTC.

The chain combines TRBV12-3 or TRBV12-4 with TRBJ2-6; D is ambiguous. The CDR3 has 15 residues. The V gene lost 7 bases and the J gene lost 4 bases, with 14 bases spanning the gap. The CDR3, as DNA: TGTGCCAGCACCGACGGCAGCAAGGGGGCCAACGTCCTGACTTTC. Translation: CASTDGSKGANVLTF.

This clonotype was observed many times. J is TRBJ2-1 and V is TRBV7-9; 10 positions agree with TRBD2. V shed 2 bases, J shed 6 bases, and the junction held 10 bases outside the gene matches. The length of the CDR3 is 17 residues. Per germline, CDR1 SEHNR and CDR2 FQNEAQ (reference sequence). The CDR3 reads CASSLRLAGGIVNEQFF. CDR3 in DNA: TGTGCCAGCAGCTTAAGATTAGCGGGAGGCATCGTCAATGAGCAGTTCTTC. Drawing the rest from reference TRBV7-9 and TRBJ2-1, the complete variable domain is DTGVSQNPRHKITKRGQNVTFRCDPISEHNRLYWYRQTLGQGPEFLTYFQNEAQLEKSRLLSDRFSAERPKGSFSTLEIQRTEQGDSAMYLCASSLRLAGGIVNEQFFGPGTRLTVL.

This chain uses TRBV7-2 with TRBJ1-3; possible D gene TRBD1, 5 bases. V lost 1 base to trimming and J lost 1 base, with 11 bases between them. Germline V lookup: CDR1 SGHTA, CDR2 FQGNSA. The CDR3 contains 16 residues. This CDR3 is CASSLGGGRSGNTIYF. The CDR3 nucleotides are TGTGCCAGCAGCTTAGGCGGGGGGAGATCTGGAAACACCATATATTTT.

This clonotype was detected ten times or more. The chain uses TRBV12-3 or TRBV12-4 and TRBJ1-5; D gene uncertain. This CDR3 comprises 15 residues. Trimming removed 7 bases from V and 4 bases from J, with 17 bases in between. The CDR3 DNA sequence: TGTGCCAGCAATTGGGGAGGGATTCGAAATCAGCCCCAGCATTTT. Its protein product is CASNWGGIRNQPQHF.

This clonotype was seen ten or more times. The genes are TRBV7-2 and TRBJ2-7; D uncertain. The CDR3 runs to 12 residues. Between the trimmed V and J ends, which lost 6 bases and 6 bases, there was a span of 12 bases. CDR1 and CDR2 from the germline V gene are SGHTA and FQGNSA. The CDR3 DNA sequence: TGTGCCAGCAGGGCTGCGAGCGCCGAGCAGTACGTC. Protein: CASRAASAEQYV.

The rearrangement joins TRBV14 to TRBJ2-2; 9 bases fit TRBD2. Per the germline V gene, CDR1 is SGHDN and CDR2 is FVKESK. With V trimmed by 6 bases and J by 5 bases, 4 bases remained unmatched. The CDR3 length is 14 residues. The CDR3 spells CASSQREETGELFF. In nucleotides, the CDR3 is TGTGCCAGCAGTCAGCGGGAGGAAACCGGGGAGCTGTTTTTT.

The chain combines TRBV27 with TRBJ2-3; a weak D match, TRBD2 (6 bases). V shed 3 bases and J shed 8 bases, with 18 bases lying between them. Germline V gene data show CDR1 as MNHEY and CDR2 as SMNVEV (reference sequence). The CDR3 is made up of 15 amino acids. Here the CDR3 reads CASSFSGLPEPTQYF. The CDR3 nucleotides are TGTGCCAGCAGTTTCTCGGGACTCCCTGAGCCTACGCAGTATTTT.